The sequence of this TCR beta chain was determined in a study of T-cell memory formation after mild COVID-19 (dated by TCRdb to the early 2020s). For the wider study: TCR sequence clusters from the two donors were largely donor specific. Longitudinal TCRalpha and TCRbeta repertoire sequencing tracked T-cell clones expanding and contracting after mild COVID-19 in a couple of donors. Two young, previously healthy adult volunteers made up the cohort, one male and one female.

What the work shows at the level of the full study, not this receptor alone: From day 15 to 85, contracting clones showed balanced CD4/CD8 phenotypes, whereas a second wave of clones that expanded from day 15 to 37 leaned towards CD4+. SARS-CoV-2 specificity was not confirmed for the second-wave clones peaking on day 37. Some responding clones were found in pre-infection memory, which suggests that pre-existing cross-reactive memory T cells took part in the SARS-CoV-2 response. Contracting CD4+ clones were located mainly in the CM and EM memory subsets, whereas CD8+ clones were found to be enriched in EMRA. The study included only a couple of mild cases, and larger cohorts that include severe cases with pre-infection samples were judged to be necessary.

Compared with germline, V lacks 5 bases and J lacks 1 base; bases without a gene match: 2. Spanning cysteine to phenylalanine, the CDR3 consists of 14 amino acids. Only the CDR3 DNA stays, 42 bases, in frame from base 1. On this clonotype itself: It lacks a known antigen. Base qualities are not at hand, and no much larger clone is one base apart.

Ficoll-Paque density gradient centrifugation was used to isolate PBMCs. Sequencer: Illumina NovaSeq 6000. TCRalpha and TCRbeta cDNA libraries were built by 5'RACE with constant-segment primers, adding sample barcodes and unique molecular identifiers. RNA was extracted from every sample with Trizol reagent. Amplification of the libraries took two PCR steps, and the second step added a second sample barcode plus Illumina TruSeq adapters. The libraries were sequenced on an Illumina NovaSeq using 2 x 150 bp paired-end reads. The study's own analysis went as follows. The reads were demultiplexed and collapsed into UMI-guided consensus sequences using migec v1.2.7. Using mixcr v2.1.11, UMI consensuses were aligned to TRA and TRB V and J templates and then assembled into clonotypes. Expanded or contracted clonotypes were those called significant by both edgeR and NoisET, with noise models trained on biological replicates. For edgeR calls, the cutoffs were a false discovery rate-adjusted p below 0.01 and a log2 fold-change threshold of 1. PCA with hierarchical clustering of max-normalized trajectories of the 1000 most abundant clonotypes was used as exploratory dynamics analysis. Separately sequenced CD4+ and CD8+ repertoires were used to assign the CD4 or CD8 phenotype of responding clones. The public reads were quality trimmed at Q25 with fastp and then assembled into clones with MiXCR by TCRdb, keeping productive beta chains. Entries that share a CDR3 protein sequence are merged under the most common genes and DNA. The V and J calls, along with clone size, are taken from TCRdb and not from the paper's own processing. The table for this sample lists 400,000 to 500,000 distinct CDR3 sequences; roughly 24% of them were counted only once. Around 8.7% of the sample is held by the ten biggest clonotypes.

Sequencing was carried out using PBMCs or a T cell subset sorted from them (not recorded which). This sequence uses TRBV12-3 or TRBV12-4 and TRBJ1-1, and TRBD1 aligns with 9 junction nucleotides. This clonotype was sampled from an adult woman who had mild COVID-19 (a few samples of this study predate the infection). The sample titles of this study are shuffled in the database, so cell type and time point are left out; the donor was told from shared clones. The CDR3 in this case is CASSKQGANTEAFF. Here is the DNA: TGTGCCAGCAGTAAACAGGGGGCGAACACTGAAGCTTTCTTT.